The sequence of this T cell receptor (beta chain) was determined in a study of early T cells in non-severe SARS-CoV-2 infection. Broader study findings: VDJdb matching, biased toward anti-spike CD8 responses, missed private and CD4 specificities.

This clonotype was picked up a small number of times. Antigen unknown. The CDR3 is 13 residues long. The V segment lost 3 bases and the J segment 1 base; nucleotides outside the gene matches: 1. CDR1 SQVTM and CDR2 ANQGSEA come from the germline V gene. Using its own MiXCR run on the 5' RACE reads, TCRdb lists one record per CDR3 protein. The sample carries under 70,000 distinct CDR3 sequences, roughly an eighth recorded once. The chain carries TRBV29-1 and TRBJ2-7, with 9 bases aligning to TRBD2. The receptor comes from an adult who was a healthcare worker with PCR-confirmed SARS-CoV-2 infection or an uninfected control (not recorded which). The sample comprised whole blood. CDR3 in DNA: TGCAGCGTTGACACTAGCGGGTCCTACGAGCAGTACTTC. Its protein product is CSVDTSGSYEQYF.